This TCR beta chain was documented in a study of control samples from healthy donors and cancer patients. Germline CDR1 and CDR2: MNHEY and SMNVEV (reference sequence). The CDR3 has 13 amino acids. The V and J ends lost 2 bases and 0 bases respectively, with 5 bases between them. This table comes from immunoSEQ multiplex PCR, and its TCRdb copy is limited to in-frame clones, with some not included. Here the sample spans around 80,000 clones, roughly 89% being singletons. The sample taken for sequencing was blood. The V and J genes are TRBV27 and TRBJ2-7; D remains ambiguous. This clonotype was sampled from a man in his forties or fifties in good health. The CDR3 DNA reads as TGTGCCAGCAGTTTAGATAGCTCCTACGAGCAGTACTTC. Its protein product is CASSLDSSYEQYF.